This T cell receptor beta chain was captured by sequencing in a study of chemoradiotherapy in HPV16-positive cancers. Study context: A couple of HPV16-positive patients' cells yielded candidate HPV-specific clones and common motifs. Study results and caveats: In HPV16-positive patients, HPV-responsive T-cell expansion tracked better recurrence-free survival. Candidate HPV-specific clones and E7-related TCR motifs grew in tumor during treatment.

Here immunoSEQ multiplex PCR was the method, and the copy in TCRdb shows in-frame clones only, minus some. The table shows approximately 12,000 clones, with around 81% occurring only once. This clone is a singleton in its sample. The antigen is undetermined. CDR3 size: 13 residues. Germline V gives CDR1 KGHSH, CDR2 LQKENI. With 5 bases clipped from V and 5 bases from J, the junction kept 3 bases outside the gene matches. This sequence originates from a human donor with HPV-associated anogenital cancer. The material was obtained from a patient who underwent chemoradiotherapy. This chain joins TRBV18 and TRBJ1-5, with 7 bases lining up with TRBD1. The CDR3 region has the DNA TGTGCCAGCTCATTCGACAGGGATCAGCCCCAGCATTTT. Translated, it gives CASSFDRDQPQHF.